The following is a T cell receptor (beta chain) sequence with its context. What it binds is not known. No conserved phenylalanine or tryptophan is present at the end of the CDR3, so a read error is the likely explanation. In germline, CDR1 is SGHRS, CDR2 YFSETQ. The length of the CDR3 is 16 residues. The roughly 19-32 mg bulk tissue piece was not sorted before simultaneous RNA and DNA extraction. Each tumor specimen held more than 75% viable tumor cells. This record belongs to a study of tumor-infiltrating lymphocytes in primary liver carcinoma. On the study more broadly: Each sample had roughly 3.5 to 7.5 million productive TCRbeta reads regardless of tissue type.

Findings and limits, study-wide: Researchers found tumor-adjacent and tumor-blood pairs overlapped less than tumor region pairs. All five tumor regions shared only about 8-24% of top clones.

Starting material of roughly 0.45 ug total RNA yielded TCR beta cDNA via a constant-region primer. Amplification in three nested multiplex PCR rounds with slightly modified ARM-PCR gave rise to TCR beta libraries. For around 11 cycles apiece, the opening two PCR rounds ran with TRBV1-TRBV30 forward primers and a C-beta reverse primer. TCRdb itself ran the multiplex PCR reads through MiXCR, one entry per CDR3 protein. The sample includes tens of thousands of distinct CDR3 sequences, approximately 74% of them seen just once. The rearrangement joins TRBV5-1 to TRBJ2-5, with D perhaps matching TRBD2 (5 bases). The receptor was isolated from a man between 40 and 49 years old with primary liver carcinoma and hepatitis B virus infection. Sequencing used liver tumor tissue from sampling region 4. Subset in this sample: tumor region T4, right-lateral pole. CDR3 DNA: TGCGCCAACAGCTTGGCCGGGCGAGGGATCCAAGAGACCCAGTACTCC. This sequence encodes CANSLAGRGIQETQYS.